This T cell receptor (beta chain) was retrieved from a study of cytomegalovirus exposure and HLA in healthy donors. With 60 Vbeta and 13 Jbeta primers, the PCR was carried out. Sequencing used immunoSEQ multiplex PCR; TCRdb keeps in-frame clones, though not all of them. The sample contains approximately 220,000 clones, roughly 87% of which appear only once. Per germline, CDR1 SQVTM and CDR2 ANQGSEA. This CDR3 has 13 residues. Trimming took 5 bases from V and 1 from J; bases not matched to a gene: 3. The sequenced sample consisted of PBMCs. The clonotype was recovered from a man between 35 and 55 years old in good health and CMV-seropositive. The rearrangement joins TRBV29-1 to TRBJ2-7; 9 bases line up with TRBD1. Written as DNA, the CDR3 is TGCAGCGTTAGGGACAGGGTTTCCTACGAGCAGTACTTC. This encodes CSVRDRVSYEQYF.